Below, one T cell receptor beta chain is given with its context. The table came from immunoSEQ multiplex PCR; TCRdb's copy has only in-frame clones and leaves some out. The sample holds about 60,000 clones, 80% to 95% seen once. The sample belongs to a study of T cell changes during pregnancy in multiple sclerosis. The specimen was peripheral blood, collected in the first trimester of pregnancy. The receptor was derived from a female donor with multiple sclerosis, enrolled in a pregnancy study.

CDR3 in DNA: TGCAGCGTTGCAACGAGGATAGACTATGGCTACACCTTC. This sequence encodes CSVATRIDYGYTF. V usage is TRBV29-1 and J usage is TRBJ1-2, with D unclear. V was cut by 4 bases and J by 3 bases, with 12 bases left in between. The CDR3 is made up of 13 amino acids. Germline CDR1 reads SQVTM; CDR2 reads ANQGSEA.